A single sample is the source of the 21 T cell receptor beta chains below, sequenced in a study of blood T cell repertoires in COVID-19. Some clones are missing from TCRdb's copy, which holds only in-frame ones; the method was immunoSEQ multiplex PCR. Altogether roughly 500,000 clones are present, roughly 87% being singletons, with the ten largest covering 0.9%. What was sequenced was peripheral blood. These receptors came from a man between 18 and 29 years old with COVID-19, enrolled during active disease.

The chain employs TRBV27 and TRBJ2-1; tentatively, D is TRBD1 (5 bases). Trimming took 3 bases from V and 10 from J, leaving 16 bases between them. This CDR3 comprises 14 residues. Germline values: CDR1 MNHEY, CDR2 SMNVEV (reference sequence). CDR3 protein: CASSFTTAVMEQFF. The CDR3 DNA sequence: TGTGCCAGCAGTTTCACGACAGCCGTAATGGAGCAGTTCTTC.

The chain carries TRBV6-6 and TRBJ1-4; 10 nucleotides line up with TRBD1. CDR1 and CDR2 from the germline V gene are MNHNY and SVGAGI (reference sequence). The CDR3 covers 14 residues. The J segment lost 8 bases and the V segment lost 5 bases, leaving 5 bases of the junction unmatched. CDR3 DNA sequence: TGTGCCAGCAGTGCCGGGACAGGGGTCGAAAAACTGTTTTTT. This sequence encodes CASSAGTGVEKLFF.

The chain carries TRBV3-1 (or the pseudogene TRBV3-2) and TRBJ2-1; TRBD2 matches 11 bases. The CDR3 runs 15 residues. Germline CDR1 reads LGHDT; CDR2 reads YNNKEL (reference sequence). Unmatched junction bases numbered 7, after V lost 5 bases and J lost 7 bases. In nucleotides, the CDR3 is TGTGCCAGCAGCTATACTAGCGGGGGTGGTAATGAGCAGTTCTTC. Its translation: CASSYTSGGGNEQFF.

This chain connects TRBV5-5 to TRBJ2-7, with TRBD2 as a possible D gene (6 bases). V lost 1 base, J lost 2 bases, and 13 bases lay in between. The CDR3 is made up of 15 amino acids. CDR1 SGHKS and CDR2 YYEKEE come from the germline V gene (reference sequence). Here the CDR3 reads CASSLLLAATYEQYF. For the CDR3, the DNA is TGTGCCAGCAGCTTGTTATTAGCGGCCACCTACGAGCAGTACTTC.

The V and J genes are TRBV5-6 and TRBJ1-5; weak D call: TRBD1 (5 bases). Germline V gives CDR1 SGHDT, CDR2 YYEEEE. Trimming left V 1 base short and J 5 bases short, with 10 bases between. This CDR3 has 14 amino acids. CDR3 loop: CASSLTGSDQPQHF. The CDR3 coding sequence is TGTGCCAGCAGCTTGACAGGATCAGATCAGCCCCAGCATTTT.

CDR3 region: CASSLAEGELFF. As DNA, the CDR3 is TGTGCCAGCAGCTTGGCCGAGGGGGAGCTGTTTTTT. This chain joins TRBV5-4 and TRBJ2-2; D is ambiguous. This CDR3 comprises 12 residues. The V gene's germline CDR1 is SGHNT and CDR2 YYREEE (reference sequence). Between the trimmed V and J ends, which lost 0 bases and 8 bases, there was a span of 5 bases.

The J gene is TRBJ2-3, the V gene TRBV11-2; a possible D gene is TRBD1 (6 bases). Germline V gene lookup returns CDR1 SGHAT and CDR2 FQNNGV. This CDR3 region has 17 residues. The ends were cut back, 5 bases at V and 2 bases at J, with 20 bases in the middle. The CDR3 nucleotides read TGTGCCAGCAGCCCCGGGACAAGCTTACATTTCACAGATACGCAGTATTTT. This translates into CASSPGTSLHFTDTQYF.

The chain couples TRBV5-4 to TRBJ2-3; TRBD2 matches at 12 bases. The CDR3 has 15 amino acids. The V segment lost 1 base and the J segment 5 bases; nucleotides outside the gene matches: 2. Germline CDR1 SGHNT, CDR2 YYREEE (reference sequence). CDR3 nucleotide sequence: TGTGCCAGCAGCTTGACTAGCGGGGGGTTAGATACGCAGTATTTT. It codes for CASSLTSGGLDTQYF.

CDR3 loop: CASRNSRTFQKSYF. For the CDR3, the DNA is TGTGCCAGCAGAAATTCCAGGACATTCCAAAAGTCGTACTTC. The chain recombines TRBV27 with TRBJ2-7; tentatively, D is TRBD1 (5 bases). CDR1 and CDR2 (germline): MNHEY, SMNVEV (reference sequence). The CDR3 runs to 14 residues. V was pared by 6 bases and J by 12 bases, with 24 bases between.

This clone was seen just once. The chain uses TRBV9 and TRBJ2-4; TRBD2 matches 8 bases. Germline V gene lookup returns CDR1 SGDLS and CDR2 YYNGEE. J gave up 5 bases and V 4 bases, and 5 bases lay outside the gene matches. The CDR3 runs to 14 residues. The CDR3 sequence: CASSPTSAENIQYF. The CDR3 DNA follows: TGTGCCAGCAGCCCGACTAGCGCAGAAAACATTCAGTACTTC.

In its sample, this clone was seen once. This chain links TRBV5-6 with TRBJ2-7; D perhaps matches TRBD1 (6 bases). Germline CDR1 and CDR2: SGHDT and YYEEEE. With 4 bases removed from V and 2 bases from J, the gap between germline ends came to 13 bases. The CDR3 length is 14 residues. Here the CDR3 DNA reads TGTGCCAGCAGCCCAGGGGCGAATACCTACGAGCAGTACTTC. It yields the protein CASSPGANTYEQYF.

J is TRBJ1-2 and V is TRBV6-5, with 7 bases fitting TRBD1. Germline values: CDR1 MNHEY, CDR2 SVGAGI. V dropped 5 bases and J dropped 5; count of bases not matched to a gene: 5. This CDR3 is 13 amino acids long. CDR3 in amino acids: CASSLDRSYGYTF. Here the CDR3 DNA reads TGTGCCAGCAGTCTGGACAGGTCATATGGCTACACCTTC.

The genes are TRBV11-3 and TRBJ1-6; no clear D. Germline-derived CDR1 and CDR2 are SGHNT and YENEEA. There are 16 residues in the CDR3. Trimming stripped 1 base from V and 7 bases from J, with 14 bases between. The CDR3 bases are TGTGCCAGCAGCTTAGTAGGAGAACGGAGAAATTCACCCCTCCACTTT. Translated: CASSLVGERRNSPLHF.

This clone came up once. The chain joins TRBV11-3 to TRBJ2-3; the match to TRBD2 covers 7 bases. Germline V gives CDR1 SGHNT, CDR2 YENEEA. Losses at the gene ends were 3 bases for V and 0 bases for J; bases not matched to a gene: 3. The CDR3 is 15 residues long. CDR3 sequence (DNA): TGTGCCAGCAGCTTTGGTAGCGGGAGCACAGATACGCAGTATTTT. Protein sequence: CASSFGSGSTDTQYF.

V usage is TRBV15 and J usage is TRBJ2-2; no clear D gene. In germline, CDR1 is LNHNV, CDR2 YYDKDF (reference sequence). Trimming shortened V by 1 base and J by 6 bases, and 6 bases separated the two germline ends. The CDR3 length is 13 residues. CDR3 region: CATSRVPSGELFF. In DNA, the CDR3 is TGTGCCACCAGCAGAGTTCCGTCCGGGGAGCTGTTTTTT.

The CDR3: CASSIVQGNTEAFF. CDR3 DNA: TGTGCCAGTAGTATAGTTCAGGGGAACACTGAAGCTTTCTTT. V is TRBV19 and J is TRBJ1-1; a possible D gene is TRBD1 (5 bases). Germline V gene sequence: CDR1 LNHDA, CDR2 SQIVND (reference sequence). CDR3 size: 14 residues. Trimming took off 1 base at V and 1 base at J, with 7 bases between the two ends.

The rearrangement joins TRBV3-1 (or the pseudogene TRBV3-2) to TRBJ1-2; 9 nucleotides align to TRBD1. J gave up 7 bases and V 4 bases, and 4 bases lay outside the gene matches. This CDR3 has 13 amino acids. Germline lookup yields CDR1 LGHDT and CDR2 YNNKEL (reference sequence). This CDR3 is CASSLTGGSGYTF. The CDR3, as DNA: TGTGCCAGCAGCCTAACAGGGGGCAGTGGCTACACCTTC.

The rearrangement uses TRBV4-1 and TRBJ2-3; TRBD2 aligns across 8 bases. The CDR3 runs 16 residues. Looked up from germline, CDR1 is MGHRA and CDR2 is YSYEKL. Trimming cost V 0 bases and J 1 base; bases outside gene matches: 3. The CDR3 DNA is TGCGCCAGCAGCCAAGAGGCAGCGGGGGGCACAGATACGCAGTATTTT. This gives the protein CASSQEAAGGTDTQYF.

The chain recombines TRBV9 with TRBJ2-1; the match to TRBD2 covers 13 bases. This CDR3 contains 16 residues. In germline, CDR1 is SGDLS, CDR2 YYNGEE. Losses at the gene ends were 1 base for V and 7 bases for J; bases not matched to a gene: 5. The CDR3 loop reads CASSVMVTSGRNEQFF. The CDR3, as DNA: TGTGCCAGCAGCGTAATGGTGACTAGCGGGAGGAATGAGCAGTTCTTC.

The genes are TRBV5-1 and TRBJ2-3; the match to TRBD2 covers 7 bases. This CDR3 has 15 amino acids. The germline CDR1 and CDR2 sequences are SGHRS and YFSETQ. With 2 bases clipped from V and 0 bases from J, the junction kept 3 bases outside the gene matches. The CDR3, as DNA: TGCGCCAGCAGCTTCCAGCGGGGTAGCACAGATACGCAGTATTTT. It codes for CASSFQRGSTDTQYF.

V and J are TRBV7-2 and TRBJ2-5; the D gene is possibly TRBD2 (6 bases). V dropped 1 base and J dropped 5 bases, with 11 bases sitting between them. The CDR3 runs 14 residues. Looked up from germline, CDR1 is SGHTA and CDR2 is FQGNSA. The CDR3 protein is CASSLVTSWETQYF. The CDR3, as DNA: TGTGCCAGCAGCTTAGTAACTAGCTGGGAGACCCAGTACTTC.